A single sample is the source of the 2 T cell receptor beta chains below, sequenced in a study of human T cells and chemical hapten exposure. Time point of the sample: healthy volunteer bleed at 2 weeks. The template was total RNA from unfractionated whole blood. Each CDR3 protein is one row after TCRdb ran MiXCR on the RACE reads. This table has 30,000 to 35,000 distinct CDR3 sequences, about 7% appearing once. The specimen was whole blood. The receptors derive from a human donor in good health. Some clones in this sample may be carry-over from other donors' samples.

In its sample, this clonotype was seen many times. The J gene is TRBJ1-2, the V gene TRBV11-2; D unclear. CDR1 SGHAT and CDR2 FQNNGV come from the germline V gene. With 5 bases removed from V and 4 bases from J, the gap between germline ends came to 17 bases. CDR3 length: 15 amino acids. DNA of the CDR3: TGTGCCAGCAGCCAGTTAGGGAGAACCTCCTATGGCTACACCTTC. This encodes CASSQLGRTSYGYTF.

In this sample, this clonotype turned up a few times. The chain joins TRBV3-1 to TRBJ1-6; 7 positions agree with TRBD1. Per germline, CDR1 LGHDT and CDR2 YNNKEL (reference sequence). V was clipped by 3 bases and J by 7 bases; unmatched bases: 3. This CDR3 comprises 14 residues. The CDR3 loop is CASSHRDSNSPLHF. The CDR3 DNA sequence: TGTGCCAGCAGCCACCGGGACAGCAATTCACCCCTCCACTTT.